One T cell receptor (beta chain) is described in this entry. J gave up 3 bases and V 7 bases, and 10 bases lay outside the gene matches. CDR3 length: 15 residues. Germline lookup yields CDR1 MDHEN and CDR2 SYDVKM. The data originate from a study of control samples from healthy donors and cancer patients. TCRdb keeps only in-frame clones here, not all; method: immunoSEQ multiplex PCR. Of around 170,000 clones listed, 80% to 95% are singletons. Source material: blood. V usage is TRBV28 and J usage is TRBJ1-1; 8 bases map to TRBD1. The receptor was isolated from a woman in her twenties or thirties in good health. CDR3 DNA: TGTGCCAGCATAGACAGGGGCCCACGGGACACTGAAGCTTTCTTT. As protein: CASIDRGPRDTEAFF.